This TCR beta chain is from a study of shared clonotypes between healthy human individuals. General study findings and limits: Among donors, the sharing of clonotypes was expected to be influenced by sequencing depth. The naive CD4 repertoires of a handful of donors were compared, and approximately 5% of clonotypes were shared.

Positive CCR7 selection of CD45RO-negative cells yielded the naive CD8 cells, and terminally differentiated effector memory CD45RA+ cells were excluded. The donors, healthy adults who were HIV-negative, had experienced no recent acute infections or vaccinations. With 4 bases removed from V and 14 bases from J, the gap between germline ends came to 18 bases. CDR3 size: 13 residues. Germline-derived CDR1 and CDR2 are SEHNR and FQNEAQ (reference sequence). On this clone: Its antigen is as yet unknown.

Under the authors' procedure: Junction-only sequences produced by ImmunoSEQ had no quality scores, so filtering differed. Clones were sequenced by immunoSEQ multiplex PCR, and TCRdb holds only the in-frame ones, with some missing. D and trimming were read from the DNA, whereas the V and J calls and clone size are those reported in that table. Seen here are roughly 2,000,000 clones, around 93% observed once, and the top ten hold under 2%. The chain uses TRBV7-9 and TRBJ2-1, with D possibly being TRBD1 or TRBD2 (6 bases each). This sequence originates from a man aged 18 to 30 in good health. Some clones in this sample may be carry-over from other donors' samples. The specimen was naive CD8+ T cells from PBMCs. CDR3 DNA sequence: TGTGCCAGCAGCTCCAGGGACACCGGGGGTGAGTTCTTC. Translating it yields CASSSRDTGGEFF.